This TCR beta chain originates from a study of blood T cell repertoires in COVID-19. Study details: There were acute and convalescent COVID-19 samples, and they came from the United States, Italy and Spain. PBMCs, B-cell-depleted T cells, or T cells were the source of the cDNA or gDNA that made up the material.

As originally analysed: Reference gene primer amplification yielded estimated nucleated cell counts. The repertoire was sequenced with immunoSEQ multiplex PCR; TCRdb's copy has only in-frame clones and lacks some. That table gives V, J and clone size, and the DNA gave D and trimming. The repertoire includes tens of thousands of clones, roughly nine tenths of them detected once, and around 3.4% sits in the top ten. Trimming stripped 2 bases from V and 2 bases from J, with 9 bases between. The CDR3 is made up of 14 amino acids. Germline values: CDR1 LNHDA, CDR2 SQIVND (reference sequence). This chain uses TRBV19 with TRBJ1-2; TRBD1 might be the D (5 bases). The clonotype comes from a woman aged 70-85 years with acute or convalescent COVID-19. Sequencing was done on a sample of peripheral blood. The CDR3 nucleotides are TGTGCCAGTAGTATAACAGGAGCGAACTATGGCTACACCTTC. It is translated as CASSITGANYGYTF.